A selection of T cell receptor beta chains follows, all from one sample in a study of T cells in Graves' hyperthyroidism and ophthalmopathy. TCRdb itself ran the multiplex PCR reads through MiXCR, one entry per CDR3 protein. The repertoire includes about 520,000 distinct CDR3 sequences, around 22% of them detected once, and about 10% sits in the top ten. The sample taken for sequencing was blood. The receptors stem from a woman aged 25 to 39 with Graves' ophthalmopathy. CDR3s include the opening cysteine and the closing phenylalanine or tryptophan. Each record gives: D gene, J gene, clone size, V gene, CDR3 protein, CDR3 DNA. A D gene is named only where the DNA matches it firmly. Clone size, where shown, is once, few, many, or a class for clones that have expanded.

-,TRBJ2-4,many,TRBV28,CASSFGGAEENIQYF,TGTGCCAGCAGTTTTGGAGGGGCCGAAGAAAACATTCAGTACTTC
TRBD1,TRBJ2-2,-,TRBV4-2,CASCPGQSSTGELFF,TGTGCCAGCTGCCCGGGACAGAGTTCCACCGGGGAGCTGTTTTTT
-,TRBJ2-7,-,TRBV12-3/TRBV12-4,CASSPRGSGRVHEQYF,TGTGCCAGCAGTCCCCGGGGTAGCGGAAGGGTGCACGAGCAGTACTTC
-,TRBJ2-7,few,TRBV6-1,CASSWTVGDYEQYF,TGTGCCAGCAGCTGGACAGTTGGGGACTACGAGCAGTACTTC
-,TRBJ1-1,many,TRBV30,CAWALRRKNTEAFF,TGTGCCTGGGCTTTGCGAAGGAAGAACACTGAAGCTTTCTTT
TRBD1,TRBJ1-3,-,TRBV25-1,CASSEGQSCSGNTIYF,TGTGCCAGCAGTGAGGGACAGAGCTGCTCTGGAAACACTATATATTTT
TRBD2,TRBJ2-2,many,TRBV7-3,CASSMGLAGGPTGELFF,TGTGCCAGCAGCATGGGACTAGCGGGGGGGCCGACCGGGGAGCTGTTTTTT
-,TRBJ1-2,many,TRBV24-1,CATSPERGFRGYTF,TGTGCCACCAGTCCTGAAAGGGGCTTCAGGGGCTACACCTTC
-,TRBJ1-5,many,TRBV6-5,CASSYMPQPQHF,TGTGCCAGCAGTTACATGCCTCAGCCCCAGCATTTT
-,TRBJ2-5,many,TRBV6-1,CASIRGARQTQYF,TGTGCCAGCATCCGGGGGGCTAGGCAGACCCAGTACTTC
-,TRBJ1-1,many,TRBV7-2,CASSLAIENTEAFF,TGTGCCAGCAGCTTAGCGATAGAGAACACTGAAGCTTTCTTT
-,TRBJ2-7,few,TRBV28,CASSLWEDEQYF,TGTGCCAGCAGTTTATGGGAGGACGAGCAGTACTTC
TRBD2,TRBJ2-3,-,TRBV28,CASSLTLAAGTDTQYF,TGTGCCAGCAGCTTAACACTAGCGGCCGGCACAGATACGCAGTATTTT